Reported below is one T cell receptor beta chain. A few counts support this clonotype. It has no known antigen specificity. Base qualities are not provided; no much larger clone lies one nucleotide away. This sample was included in a study of response to subunit inactivated influenza vaccine (dated by TCRdb to the late 2010s). Turning to the overall study: To follow how T cells responded to a trivalent subunit inactivated influenza vaccine, the researchers relied on deep quantitative profiling of the T cell receptor repertoire.

Library method: RT-PCR. TCRdb lists the instrument as Illumina HiSeq 2500. The public reads were reanalyzed by TCRdb: fastp trimming at Q25, MiXCR alignment, in-frame beta chains only. Entries that share a CDR3 protein sequence are merged under the most common genes and DNA. The sample records approximately 500,000 distinct CDR3 sequences, roughly 23% of which are singletons. The ten largest clones capture about 2.8% of the sample. From the germline V gene, CDR1 is SNHLY and CDR2 is FYNNEI. V gives up 1 base and J gives up 3 bases, and the segment between their germline ends measures 6 bases. Including the terminal cysteine and phenylalanine, the CDR3 comprises 13 residues. The entry retains the CDR3 DNA only, 39 bases that are in frame from base 1. Summary of the overall study and its limitations: It was suggested by the authors that each seasonal influenza vaccination may recruit only a limited number of new T cells.

A further study also used this sample, focusing on T cells expressing NK-cell markers. Drawing on the second study: TCR beta cDNA libraries were prepared using 5'RACE template switching, which introduced a universal primer site and unique molecular identifiers. Under 10 donors provided sorted CD3+CD56+NKG2C+, CD3+CD56+NKG2C- and CD3+CD56-NKG2C+ T-cell subsets, whose TCR beta-chain repertoires were profiled. Seven of the eight sequenced donors were HCMV-seropositive and one was HCMV-seronegative. In several experiments an anti-gammadeltaTCR antibody was added to restrict sorting to alphabetaTCR-expressing T cells. In five to seven donors, the dominant CD3+CD56+NKG2C+ clonotypes were among the top 10 CD8+ clonotypes and accounted for about 1.0-7.5% of CD8+ T cells. Those dominant clonotypes were again the most abundant among CD3+CD56-NKG2C+ cells in several donors, at roughly 25-60.1%. Whether the expanded NKG2C-expressing T cell clones were specific for HCMV antigens was left unclear. The eight sequenced donors were randomly selected healthy volunteers, three men and five women. To determine HCMV serostatus, a commercial ELISA kit was used to detect HCMV-specific IgG in serum. Ficoll density gradient centrifugation was used to isolate peripheral blood mononuclear cells from blood. Using Miltenyi isolation kits, CD4+ and CD8+ T cells were isolated from PBMC through magnetic immunoseparation. Priming for cDNA synthesis came from the TCR beta constant segment, and two successive PCR amplification steps followed. Illumina HiSeq 2000/2500, MiSeq or NextSeq was used to sequence libraries as 2 x 150 bp reads. MIGEC was used to demultiplex reads and group reads by UMI, and MiTCR was used to assemble and quantify clonotypes. To exclude erroneous sequences, only TCR cDNA sequences supported by at least two reads were retained. The tcR package was used for downstream repertoire analysis, and clonotypes were matched across fractions by CDR3 nucleotide sequence plus V segment. VDJmatch was used to annotate antigen specificity against VDJdb, with one amino acid substitution in CDR3 allowed.

Sequenced material: CD4+ T cells sorted from PBMCs, taken approximately 13 days after vaccination. The chain links TRBV2 with TRBJ1-1, with the D gene not clear enough to name. The clonotype originates from a man between 45 and 60 years old who received an inactivated influenza vaccine. Donor details come from another sample of the same person, matched by shared clones. In nucleotide form, the sequence is TGTGCCAGCAGTGAAGGCCCTGACACTGAAGCTTTCTTT. It encodes CASSEGPDTEAFF.